The 12 T cell receptor beta chains presented below share a single source sample, sequenced in a study of T cell clonality in common variable immunodeficiency. Study-wide findings and caveats: In common variable immunodeficiency, TCR beta chains reportedly carried fewer deletions and N-nucleotide insertions.

Only in-frame clones appear in the TCRdb table, and some are missing; sequencing was by immunoSEQ multiplex PCR. The sample contains around 40,000 clones, none of them singletons. Antigens of these TCRs are unknown. Sample: peripheral blood mononuclear cells. The source of these receptors is a human donor with common variable immunodeficiency.

In this sample, this clone turned up a few times. The read ends 3 residues before the CDR3 terminus; that terminus is restored from the germline J gene. The chain carries TRBV2 and TRBJ2-7; D remains ambiguous. CDR3 length: 15 amino acids. V lost 0 bases, J lost 2 bases, and 11 bases lay in between. Germline V lookup: CDR1 SNHLY, CDR2 FYNNEI. The CDR3 bases that were read are TGTGCCAGCAGTGAAGCTTCGACTGCCGCCTACGAG. It yields the protein CASSEASTAAYE. The whole CDR3 sequence reads CASSEASTAAYEQYF. Full variable domain (outside the CDR3, taken from reference TRBV2 and TRBJ2-7): EPEVTQTPSHQVTQMGQEVILRCVPISNHLYFYWYRQILGQKVEFLVSFYNNEISEKSEIFDDQFSVERPDGSNFTLKIRSTKLEDSAMYFCASSEASTAAYEQYFGPGTRLTVT.

This clone was detected a few times. The sequenced fragment ends 3 residues before the CDR3 boundary, so the rest is inferred from the germline J gene. The V and J genes are TRBV5-6 and TRBJ1-2; D gene uncertain. The ends were cut back, 0 bases at V and 2 bases at J, with 5 bases in the middle. Germline CDR1 and CDR2: SGHDT and YYEEEE. This CDR3 has 13 amino acids. The part of the CDR3 DNA that was read is TGTGCCAGCAGCTTGGGAGGGAACTATGGC. Its protein is CASSLGGNYG. The complete CDR3 protein is CASSLGGNYGYTF.

This clone was recorded at least ten times. The junction departs from the called germline gene at one end, perhaps through a read error. The read terminates 3 residues ahead of where the CDR3 ends, so the germline J gene completes it. The chain has TRBV20-1 and TRBJ1-5, with D possibly TRBD1 on 6 matching bases. CDR1 and CDR2 (germline): DFQATT, SNEGSKA (reference sequence). The CDR3 sequence is 15 residues long. CDR3 region: CSGRRTDISNQPQHF. Partial CDR3 DNA: TGCAGTGGTAGAAGGACAGATATTAGCAATCAGCCC.

Note on this clone: The read ends 3 residues before the CDR3 terminus; that terminus is restored from the germline J gene. V gene TRBV2 combines with J gene TRBJ1-5; TRBD1 agrees at 7 bases. Germline-derived CDR1 and CDR2 are SNHLY and FYNNEI. V shed 6 bases and J 3 bases; nucleotides not matched to a gene: 5. The CDR3 consists of 14 residues. The CDR3 region is CASSGTVPNQPQHF. The part of the CDR3 DNA that was read is TGTGCCAGCAGCGGGACAGTCCCCAATCAGCCC.

Points on this clone: The read halts 3 residues ahead of the CDR3 end, with the missing end drawn from the germline J gene. The chain has TRBV7-9 and TRBJ2-1; the D is unclear. Per germline, CDR1 SEHNR and CDR2 FQNEAQ (reference sequence). The CDR3 runs 12 residues. V was pared by 10 bases and J by 6 bases, with 13 bases between. CDR3 sequence reads: CATRRPSNEQFF. The DNA read from the CDR3 is TGTGCCACCCGGCGGCCAAGCAATGAG.

This clone was seen only a few times. Read data end 3 residues before the CDR3 end; the end is taken from the germline J gene. The chain combines TRBV2 with TRBJ2-7; TRBD2 might be the D (7 bases). Trimming pared 8 bases from V and 1 base from J, leaving 18 bases between. The CDR3 contains 15 residues. Germline V lookup: CDR1 SNHLY, CDR2 FYNNEI. The CDR3 DNA, read in part, is TGTGCCAGCTGCCAAACGGGGGGCAAATCCTACGAG. Protein sequence: CASCQTGGKSYE. The complete CDR3 protein is CASCQTGGKSYEQYF. The full variable domain, its missing parts supplied by reference TRBV2 and TRBJ2-7, is EPEVTQTPSHQVTQMGQEVILRCVPISNHLYFYWYRQILGQKVEFLVSFYNNEISEKSEIFDDQFSVERPDGSNFTLKIRSTKLEDSAMYFCASCQTGGKSYEQYFGPGTRLTVT.

Many counts were recorded for this clone. The read gets to within 3 residues of the CDR3 end, and the germline J gene fills in the rest. This chain joins TRBV30 and TRBJ2-3, with 11 bases lining up with TRBD2. The CDR3 spans 13 residues. Trimming at V came to 7 bases and at J to 3 bases, leaving 3 bases not matched to a gene. From germline, CDR1 is GTSNPN and CDR2 SVGIG (reference sequence). The CDR3 protein is CASRTSGTDTQYF. The part of the CDR3 DNA that was read is TGTGCCTCACGGACTAGCGGGACAGATACG.

As regards this clone: With the read ending 3 residues before the CDR3 end, the germline J gene is used to fill in that end. This chain connects TRBV13 to TRBJ1-3, with 8 bases identical to TRBD1. The V gene end was trimmed by 3 bases and the J gene end by 5 bases; junction bases not matched to a gene: 12. This CDR3 is 17 amino acids long. Germline V lookup: CDR1 PRHDT, CDR2 FYEKMQ (reference sequence). The part of the CDR3 DNA that was read is TGTGCCAGCAGCTTCAGCAGTACAAGGACAGGGAGAAACACC. Amino acid sequence: CASSFSSTRTGRNT. The whole CDR3 reads CASSFSSTRTGRNTIYF.

A few counts support this clone. The read ends 3 residues early relative to the CDR3; the germline J gene fills the gap. The chain links TRBV5-6 to TRBJ2-5, with 11 positions matching TRBD1. Germline trimming cut 4 bases from V and 5 bases from J; bases unmatched to any gene: 7. Germline V gene data show CDR1 as SGHDT and CDR2 as YYEEEE. The CDR3 spans 15 residues. The CDR3 here is CASSPGTGGRETQYF. CDR3 DNA, as far as it was read: TGTGCCAGCAGCCCAGGGACAGGGGGGCGGGAGACC.

Worth noting for this clone: The read gets to within 3 residues of the CDR3 end, and the germline J gene fills in the rest. The chain recombines TRBV2 with TRBJ1-4; no clear D. This CDR3 spans 16 amino acids. Trimming removed 1 base from V and 7 bases from J, with 16 bases in between. Germline assignment: CDR1 SNHLY and CDR2 FYNNEI. CDR3: CASSEERSGYGEKLFF. The covered CDR3 bases are TGTGCCAGCAGTGAAGAACGATCGGGGTACGGTGAAAAA.

There are many counts of this clone. The read is 3 residues too short to cover the CDR3 end, so that end is filled in from the germline J gene. V usage is TRBV28 and J usage is TRBJ2-5; D is uncertain. Trimming removed 4 bases at V and 5 bases at J, with 14 bases between. Per germline, CDR1 MDHEN and CDR2 SYDVKM. CDR3 length: 14 amino acids. The DNA read from the CDR3 is TGTGCCAGCAGTTCCATCGACTTTAGGGAGACC. This translates into CASSSIDFRET. The CDR3 reads in full as CASSSIDFRETQYF.

In its sample, this clone was seen many times. Read data end 3 residues before the CDR3 end; the end is taken from the germline J gene. The rearrangement joins TRBV29-1 to TRBJ2-5, with D tentatively TRBD2 (5 bases). The CDR3 is made up of 13 amino acids. V lost 3 bases and J 5 bases, leaving 13 bases between the germline ends. CDR1 SQVTM and CDR2 ANQGSEA come from the germline V gene. CDR3 protein: CSVERAKAETQYF. CDR3 bases read: TGCAGCGTTGAGCGGGCAAAGGCGGAGACC.